The clone carrying this T cell receptor beta chain was detected ten times or more. The sample originates from a study of T cells in Graves' hyperthyroidism and ophthalmopathy. TCR beta CDR3 regions were amplified from RNA transcripts. An initial round of RT-PCR targeting the TCR CDR3 relied on the HTBI primer set. MiXCR, run by TCRdb on the multiplex PCR reads, gives a single entry per CDR3 protein. This sample has about 400,000 distinct CDR3 sequences; under 15% occur once, and the top ten carry 32%. Exclusion criteria comprised uncontrolled infection, other autoimmune disease, pregnancy or lactation. Sequencing was carried out using blood. This clonotype was sampled from a woman aged 25 to 39 with Graves' hyperthyroidism.

This chain's CDR3 is CASSTAPATEAFF. The CDR3, as DNA: TGTGCCAGCTCGACAGCACCCGCCACTGAAGCTTTCTTT. The rearrangement uses TRBV2 and TRBJ1-1, with TRBD1 as a possible D gene (5 bases). This CDR3 has 13 residues. The V and J ends lost 8 bases and 4 bases respectively, with 14 bases between them. Germline loops: CDR1 SNHLY, CDR2 FYNNEI.